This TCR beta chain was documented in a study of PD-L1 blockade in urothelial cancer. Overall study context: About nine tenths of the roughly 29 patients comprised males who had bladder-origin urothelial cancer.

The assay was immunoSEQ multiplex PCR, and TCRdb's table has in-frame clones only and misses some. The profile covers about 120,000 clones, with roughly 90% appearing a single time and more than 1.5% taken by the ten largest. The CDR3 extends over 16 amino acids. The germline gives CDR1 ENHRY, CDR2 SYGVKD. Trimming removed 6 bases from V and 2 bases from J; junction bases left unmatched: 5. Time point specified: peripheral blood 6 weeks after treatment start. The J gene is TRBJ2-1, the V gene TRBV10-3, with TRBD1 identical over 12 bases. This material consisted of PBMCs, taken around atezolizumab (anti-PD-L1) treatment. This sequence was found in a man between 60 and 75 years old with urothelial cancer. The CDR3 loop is CAISPGTGGPYNEQFF. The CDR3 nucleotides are TGTGCCATCAGCCCTGGGACAGGGGGCCCCTACAATGAGCAGTTCTTC.